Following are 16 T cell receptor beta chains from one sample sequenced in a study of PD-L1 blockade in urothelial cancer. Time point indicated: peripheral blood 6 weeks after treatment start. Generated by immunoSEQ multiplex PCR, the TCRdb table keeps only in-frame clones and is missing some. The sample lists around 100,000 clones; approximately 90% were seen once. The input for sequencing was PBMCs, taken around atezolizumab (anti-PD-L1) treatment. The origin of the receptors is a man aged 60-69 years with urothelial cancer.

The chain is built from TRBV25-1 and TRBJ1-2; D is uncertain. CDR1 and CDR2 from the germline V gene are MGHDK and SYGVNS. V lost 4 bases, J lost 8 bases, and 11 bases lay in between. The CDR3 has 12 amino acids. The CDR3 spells CASSVAGWGYTF. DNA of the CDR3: TGTGCCAGCAGTGTGGCTGGTTGGGGCTACACCTTC.

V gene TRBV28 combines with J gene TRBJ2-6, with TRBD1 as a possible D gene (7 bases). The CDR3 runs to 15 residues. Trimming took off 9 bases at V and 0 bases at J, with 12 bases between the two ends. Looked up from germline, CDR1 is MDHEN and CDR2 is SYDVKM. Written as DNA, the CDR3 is TGTGCCAGTCAGGGGGGTCCCTCTGGGGCCAACGTCCTGACTTTC. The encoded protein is CASQGGPSGANVLTF.

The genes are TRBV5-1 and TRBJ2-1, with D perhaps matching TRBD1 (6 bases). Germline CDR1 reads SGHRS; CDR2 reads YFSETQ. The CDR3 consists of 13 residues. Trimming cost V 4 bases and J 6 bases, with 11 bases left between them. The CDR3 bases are TGCGCCAGCAGCCAGGGACAAACCAATGAGCAGTTCTTC. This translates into CASSQGQTNEQFF. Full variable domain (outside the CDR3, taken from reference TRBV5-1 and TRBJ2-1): KAGVTQTPRYLIKTRGQQVTLSCSPISGHRSVSWYQQTPGQGLQFLFEYFSETQRNKGNFPGRFSGRQFSNSRSEMNVSTLELGDSALYLCASSQGQTNEQFFGPGTRLTVL.

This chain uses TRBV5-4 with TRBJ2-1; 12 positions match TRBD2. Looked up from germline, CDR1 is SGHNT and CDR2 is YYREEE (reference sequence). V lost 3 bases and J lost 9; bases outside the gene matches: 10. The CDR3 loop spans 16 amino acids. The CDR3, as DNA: TGTGCCAGCAGCTGGGGAGGACTAGCGGGATACGGTGAGCAGTTCTTC. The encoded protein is CASSWGGLAGYGEQFF.

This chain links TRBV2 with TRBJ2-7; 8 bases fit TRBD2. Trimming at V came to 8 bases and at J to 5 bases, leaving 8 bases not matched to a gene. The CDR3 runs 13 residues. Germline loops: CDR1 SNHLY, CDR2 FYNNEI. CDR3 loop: CASYGLALDEQYF. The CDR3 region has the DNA TGTGCCAGCTACGGACTAGCATTGGACGAGCAGTACTTC.

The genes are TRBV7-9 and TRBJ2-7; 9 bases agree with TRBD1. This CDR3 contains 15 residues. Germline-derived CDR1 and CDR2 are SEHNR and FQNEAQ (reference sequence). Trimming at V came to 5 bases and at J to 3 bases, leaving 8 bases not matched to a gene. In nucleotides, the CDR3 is TGTGCCAGCAGCCGAGGGGGACAGGGTAACTACGAGCAGTACTTC. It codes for CASSRGGQGNYEQYF.

The CDR3 region is CASSLVGGETQYF. The DNA for the CDR3 is TGTGCCAGCAGCTTAGTCGGGGGAGAGACCCAGTACTTC. The rearrangement links TRBV11-2 to TRBJ2-5, with D tentatively TRBD2 (6 bases). Germline V gives CDR1 SGHAT, CDR2 FQNNGV. Trimming shortened V by 1 base and J by 4 bases, and 7 bases separated the two germline ends. CDR3 length: 13 residues.

In DNA, the CDR3 is TGTGCCAGCTCACCACTCTCCGGACAGGGCCTTAGCACAGATACGCAGTATTTT. It encodes CASSPLSGQGLSTDTQYF. The chain recombines TRBV18 with TRBJ2-3, with 8 bases aligning to TRBD1. The V gene end was trimmed by 1 base and the J gene end by 0 bases; junction bases not matched to a gene: 9. The CDR3 totals 18 residues. Germline loops: CDR1 KGHSH, CDR2 LQKENI.

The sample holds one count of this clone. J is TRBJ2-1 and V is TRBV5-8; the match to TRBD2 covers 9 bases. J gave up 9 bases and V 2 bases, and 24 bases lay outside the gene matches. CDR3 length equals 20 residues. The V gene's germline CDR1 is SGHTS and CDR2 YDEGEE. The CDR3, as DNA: TGTGCCAGCAGCTTTAGTACTGCGGGAGGGCCAGGTTGGTATGACGGTGAGCAGTTCTTC. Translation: CASSFSTAGGPGWYDGEQFF.

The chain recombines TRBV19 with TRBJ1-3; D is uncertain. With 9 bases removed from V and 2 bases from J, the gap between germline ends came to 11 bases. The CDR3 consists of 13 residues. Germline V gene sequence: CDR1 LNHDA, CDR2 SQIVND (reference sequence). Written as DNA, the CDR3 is TGTGCCAGCCAGATCACACCTGGAAACACCATATATTTT. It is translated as CASQITPGNTIYF. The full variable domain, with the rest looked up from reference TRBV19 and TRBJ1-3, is DGGITQSPKYLFRKEGQNVTLSCEQNLNHDAMYWYRQDPGQGLRLIYYSQIVNDFQKGDIAEGYSVSREKKESFPLTVTSAQKNPTAFYLCASQITPGNTIYFGEGSWLTVV.

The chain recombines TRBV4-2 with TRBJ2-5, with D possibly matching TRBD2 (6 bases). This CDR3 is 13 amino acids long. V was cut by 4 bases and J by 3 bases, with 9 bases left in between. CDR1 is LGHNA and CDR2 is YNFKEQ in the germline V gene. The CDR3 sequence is CASSPEREETQYF. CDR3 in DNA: TGTGCCAGCAGCCCGGAGCGGGAAGAGACCCAGTACTTC.

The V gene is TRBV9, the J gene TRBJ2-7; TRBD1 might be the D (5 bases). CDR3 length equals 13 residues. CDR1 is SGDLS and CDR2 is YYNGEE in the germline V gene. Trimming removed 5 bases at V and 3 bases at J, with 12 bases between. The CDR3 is CASSESGNYEQYF. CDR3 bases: TGTGCCAGCAGTGAGTCAGGGAACTACGAGCAGTACTTC.

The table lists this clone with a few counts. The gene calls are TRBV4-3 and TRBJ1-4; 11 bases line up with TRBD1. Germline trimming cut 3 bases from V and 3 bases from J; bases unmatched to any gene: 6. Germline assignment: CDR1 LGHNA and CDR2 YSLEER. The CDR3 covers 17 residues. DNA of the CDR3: TGCGCCAGCAGCCAGGGACAGGGGGTAAAGGCTAATGAAAAACTGTTTTTT. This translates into CASSQGQGVKANEKLFF.

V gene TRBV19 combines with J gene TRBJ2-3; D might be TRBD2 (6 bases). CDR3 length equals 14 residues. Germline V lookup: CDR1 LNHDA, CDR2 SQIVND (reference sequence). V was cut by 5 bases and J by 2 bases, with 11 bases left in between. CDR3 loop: CASSAGLHTDTQYF. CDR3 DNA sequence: TGTGCCAGTAGTGCGGGACTTCACACAGATACGCAGTATTTT.

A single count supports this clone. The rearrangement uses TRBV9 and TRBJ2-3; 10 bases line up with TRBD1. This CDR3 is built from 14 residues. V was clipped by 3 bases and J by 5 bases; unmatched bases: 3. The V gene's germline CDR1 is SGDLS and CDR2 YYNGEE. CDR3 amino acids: CASSGGQGKDTQYF. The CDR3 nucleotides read TGTGCCAGCAGCGGGGGACAGGGGAAAGATACGCAGTATTTT.

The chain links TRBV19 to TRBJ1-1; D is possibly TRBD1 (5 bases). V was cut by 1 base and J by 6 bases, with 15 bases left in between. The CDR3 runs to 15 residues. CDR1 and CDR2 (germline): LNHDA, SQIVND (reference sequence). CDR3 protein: CASSIVQGGWAEAFF. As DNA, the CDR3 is TGTGCCAGTAGTATAGTGCAGGGAGGGTGGGCTGAAGCTTTCTTT.